This T cell receptor (beta chain) was found in a study of T cells in Graves' hyperthyroidism and ophthalmopathy. Study information: The blood sample was taken at first diagnosis, before treatment began.

This clonotype was picked up many times. Its antigen is not identified. Researchers took RNA transcripts and amplified the TCR beta CDR3 regions from them. The primer set for the first-round RT-PCR of the TCR CDR3 was HTBI. Via MiXCR, TCRdb re-called the multiplex PCR reads, giving one row per CDR3 protein. The table shows some 500,000 distinct CDR3 sequences, with roughly 16% occurring only once. There are 14 residues in the CDR3. V shed 6 bases and J shed 6 bases, with 18 bases lying between them. In germline, CDR1 is DFQATT, CDR2 SNEGSKA (reference sequence). Study results and limitations: Ophthalmopathy was model-predicted a median approximately six months pre-onset.

This chain connects TRBV20-1 to TRBJ2-1, with D possibly TRBD2 on 6 matching bases. The clonotype comes from a woman aged 30 to 39 with Graves' ophthalmopathy. The sample consisted of blood. The CDR3 reads CSAVWRERSNEQFF. DNA of the CDR3: TGCAGTGCCGTCTGGCGGGAACGGAGCAATGAGCAGTTCTTC.